Below, 15 T cell receptor beta chains from the same sample are listed, as sequenced in a study of blood T cells in healthy people across ages (dated by TCRdb to between 2014 and 2017). Library preparation employed 5' RACE. Data came from an Illumina HiSeq 2500. A second PCR of about 7 to 12 cycles was run with a J-beta primer mix and a sample-barcoded 5' primer. The raw public reads went through TCRdb reprocessing: fastp at Q25, MiXCR clone calling, in-frame beta chains kept. Each entry is one CDR3 protein sequence, shown with its most common DNA and genes. The sample includes about 1.4 million distinct CDR3 sequences, with 59% observed a single time. The ten most abundant clones make up roughly 7% of the sample. The sequencing sample was made of blood. Receptors were obtained from a man between 18 and 35 years old in good health.

The chain carries TRBV29-1 and TRBJ1-2; D is perhaps TRBD1 (6 bases). V was pared by 5 bases and J by 0 bases, with 13 bases between. There are 14 residues in the CDR3. The germline V gene has CDR1 SQVTM and CDR2 ANQGSEA. CDR3 bases: TGCAGCGTTCGGACAGCAGAGGCTAACTATGGCTACACCTTC. It yields the protein CSVRTAEANYGYTF. Complete variable domain (other parts from reference TRBV29-1 and TRBJ1-2): SAVISQKPSRDICQRGTSLTIQCQVDSQVTMMFWYRQQPGQSLTLIATANQGSEATYESGFVIDKFPISRPNLTFSTLTVSNMSPEDSSIYLCSVRTAEANYGYTFGSGTRLTVV.

The chain uses TRBV25-1 and TRBJ2-3, with D tentatively TRBD1 or TRBD2 (5 bases each). V lost 3 bases to trimming and J lost 2 bases, with 15 bases between them. Germline V lookup: CDR1 MGHDK, CDR2 SYGVNS. The CDR3 length is 16 residues. CDR3 protein: CASSDVAGSITDTQYF. The CDR3 coding sequence is TGTGCCAGCAGTGACGTGGCAGGGAGTATCACAGATACGCAGTATTTT.

This clonotype was picked up a small number of times. The chain links TRBV29-1 to TRBJ2-1, with a weak D call TRBD2 (6 bases). CDR3 size: 15 residues. CDR1 SQVTM and CDR2 ANQGSEA come from the germline V gene. Between the trimmed V and J ends, which lost 7 bases and 1 base, there was a span of 17 bases. CDR3 in amino acids: CSAEDYFESYNEQFF. The CDR3 bases are TGCAGCGCCGAGGACTATTTCGAGTCCTACAATGAGCAGTTCTTC.

The chain is built from TRBV12-3 or TRBV12-4 and TRBJ1-5; the match to TRBD1 covers 8 bases. Trimming took 6 bases from V and 5 from J; bases not matched to a gene: 6. CDR3 length: 14 residues. The DNA for the CDR3 is TGTGCCAGCAGGGGAGGGACAGGCCATCAGCCCCAGCATTTT. This codes for CASRGGTGHQPQHF.

This clonotype has just a few counts. CDR3 amino acids: CASSPPRASSDSPLHF. CDR3 DNA: TGTGCCAGCTCACCACCCAGGGCGAGTAGCGATTCACCCCTCCACTTT. V usage is TRBV18 and J usage is TRBJ1-6, with D perhaps TRBD1 (5 bases). CDR1 KGHSH and CDR2 LQKENI come from the germline V gene. CDR3 length: 16 amino acids. Deletions cut 0 bases from V and 8 bases from J, with 14 bases between. Based on the CDR3 plus reference TRBV18 and TRBJ1-6, the full variable domain is NAGVMQNPRHLVRRRGQEARLRCSPMKGHSHVYWYRQLPEEGLKFMVYLQKENIIDESGMPKERFSAEFPKEGPSILRIQQVVRGDSAAYFCASSPPRASSDSPLHFGNGTRLTVT.

This clonotype has a handful of counts. The chain joins TRBV6-2 or TRBV6-3 to TRBJ2-1, with a tentative D call TRBD2 (5 bases). Trimming left V 8 bases short and J 0 bases short, with 17 bases between. Germline V CDR1 and CDR2: MNHEY, SVGEGT. There are 16 residues in the CDR3. The CDR3 here is CASHRSSQSSYNEQFF. CDR3 coding DNA: TGTGCCAGCCATCGGTCTAGCCAAAGCTCCTACAATGAGCAGTTCTTC.

The sample holds one count of this clonotype. The CDR3 sequence is CSAKTDQETQYF. The CDR3 DNA is TGCAGCGCCAAGACGGACCAAGAGACCCAGTACTTC. The chain combines TRBV29-1 with TRBJ2-5; D unresolved. Germline CDR1 is SQVTM and CDR2 is ANQGSEA. V lost 7 bases, J lost 0 bases, and 9 bases lay in between. The CDR3 loop spans 12 amino acids. The full variable domain, in which reference TRBV29-1 and TRBJ2-5 provide the parts outside the CDR3, is SAVISQKPSRDICQRGTSLTIQCQVDSQVTMMFWYRQQPGQSLTLIATANQGSEATYESGFVIDKFPISRPNLTFSTLTVSNMSPEDSSIYLCSAKTDQETQYFGPGTRLLVL.

The table lists this clonotype with a count of one. The chain uses TRBV5-1 and TRBJ2-7, with a weak D call TRBD2 (5 bases). The DNA end is more similar to TRBJ2-5, so the J call may be wrong. This CDR3 is built from 13 residues. From germline, CDR1 is SGHRS and CDR2 YFSETQ. In DNA form, the CDR3 reads TGCGCCAGCAGACCGGGAAATGAGGAGACCCAGTACTTC. Its translation is CASRPGNEETQYF.

The chain links TRBV28 to TRBJ1-4, with D hard to call. Germline assignment: CDR1 MDHEN and CDR2 SYDVKM. V lost 7 bases to trimming and J lost 4 bases, with 13 bases between them. The CDR3 runs 14 residues. The CDR3 sequence: CASKTVDGNEKLFF. The CDR3 coding sequence is TGTGCCAGCAAGACGGTAGATGGTAATGAAAAACTGTTTTTT.

This clonotype was recorded at least ten times. The chain carries TRBV29-1 and TRBJ2-5; D is unresolved. CDR3 size: 12 residues. V shed 4 bases and J shed 2 bases, with 8 bases lying between them. Looked up from germline, CDR1 is SQVTM and CDR2 is ANQGSEA. CDR3 nucleotides: TGCAGCGTTGGAACTGGGCAAGAGACCCAGTACTTC. Its translation is CSVGTGQETQYF. Together with reference TRBV29-1 and TRBJ2-5, the CDR3 gives the full variable domain: SAVISQKPSRDICQRGTSLTIQCQVDSQVTMMFWYRQQPGQSLTLIATANQGSEATYESGFVIDKFPISRPNLTFSTLTVSNMSPEDSSIYLCSVGTGQETQYFGPGTRLLVL.

The chain is built from TRBV25-1 and TRBJ2-5, with D maybe TRBD2 (5 bases). Germline CDR1 MGHDK, CDR2 SYGVNS. The ends were cut back, 4 bases at V and 5 bases at J, with 11 bases in the middle. This CDR3 spans 13 amino acids. Here the CDR3 DNA reads TGTGCCAGCAGTGTCCGGGGTGTGGAGACCCAGTACTTC. Protein sequence: CASSVRGVETQYF.

This chain links TRBV20-1 with TRBJ1-5; D is ambiguous. The CDR3 runs to 14 residues. Germline lookup yields CDR1 DFQATT and CDR2 SNEGSKA (reference sequence). In nucleotides, the CDR3 is TGCAGCGAACCCCATAGAAGGATGAATCAGCCCCAGCATTTT. Its translation is CSEPHRRMNQPQHF.

This sequence joins TRBV5-1 and TRBJ2-1, with a tentative D call TRBD2 (6 bases). The germline V gene encodes CDR1 SGHRS and CDR2 YFSETQ. This CDR3 has 16 residues. V dropped 1 base and J dropped 8 bases, with 19 bases sitting between them. This chain's CDR3 is CASSLLTSGGVDEQFF. CDR3 in DNA: TGCGCCAGCAGCTTGTTGACCAGCGGAGGGGTAGATGAGCAGTTCTTC.

This clonotype was seen ten or more times. V usage is TRBV12-3 or TRBV12-4 and J usage is TRBJ1-4; D remains ambiguous. The CDR3 covers 13 residues. Trimming removed 3 bases at V and 0 bases at J, with 2 bases between. The CDR3 DNA reads TGTGCCAGCAGTTTTGCAACTAATGAAAAACTGTTTTTT. Translation gives CASSFATNEKLFF.

The CDR3 nucleotides are TGTGCCATCAGTGGTTTTAGGGACGGGGCCTACACCGGGGAGCTGTTTTTT. Protein product: CAISGFRDGAYTGELFF. The V and J genes are TRBV10-3 and TRBJ2-2, with D perhaps matching TRBD1 or TRBD2 (5 bases each). This CDR3 is built from 17 residues. The germline V gene encodes CDR1 ENHRY and CDR2 SYGVKD. The V and J ends lost 4 bases and 3 bases respectively, with 18 bases between them.